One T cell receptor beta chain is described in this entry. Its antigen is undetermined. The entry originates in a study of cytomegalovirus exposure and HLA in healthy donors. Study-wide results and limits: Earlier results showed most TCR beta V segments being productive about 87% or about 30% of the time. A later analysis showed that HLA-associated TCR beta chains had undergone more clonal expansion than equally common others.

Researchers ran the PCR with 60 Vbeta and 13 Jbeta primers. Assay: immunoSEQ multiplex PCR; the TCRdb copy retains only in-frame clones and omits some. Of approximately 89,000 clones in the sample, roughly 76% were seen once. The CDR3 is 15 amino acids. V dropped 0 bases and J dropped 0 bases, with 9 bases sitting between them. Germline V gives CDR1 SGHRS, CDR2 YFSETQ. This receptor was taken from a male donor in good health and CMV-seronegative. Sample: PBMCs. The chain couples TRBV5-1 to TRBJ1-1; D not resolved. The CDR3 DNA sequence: TGCGCCAGCAGCTTGGACAGTTTAATGAACACTGAAGCTTTCTTT. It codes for CASSLDSLMNTEAFF. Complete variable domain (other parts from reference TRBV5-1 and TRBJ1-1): KAGVTQTPRYLIKTRGQQVTLSCSPISGHRSVSWYQQTPGQGLQFLFEYFSETQRNKGNFPGRFSGRQFSNSRSEMNVSTLELGDSALYLCASSLDSLMNTEAFFGQGTRLTVV.